This TCR beta chain was sequenced during a study of early T cells in non-severe SARS-CoV-2 infection. Points on this clonotype: Its cognate antigen is unknown.

TCRdb recomputed calls from the 5' RACE reads with MiXCR, one row per CDR3 protein. This table has fewer than 100,000 distinct CDR3 sequences, about 12% appearing once. The CDR3 covers 13 residues. V was pared by 8 bases and J by 0 bases, with 2 bases of the junction left unmatched. The germline CDR1 and CDR2 sequences are WNHNN and SYGVQD (reference sequence). Study-level findings and limits: The VDJdb matching leaned toward anti-spike CD8 responses and overlooked private and CD4 specificities.

Sequenced input: whole blood. This receptor was identified in an adult who was a healthcare worker with PCR-confirmed SARS-CoV-2 infection or an uninfected control (not recorded which). This rearrangement joins TRBV10-1 to TRBJ1-1; TRBD1 matches 8 bases. In DNA form, the CDR3 reads TGCGCCAGCCAGGGGGCTGTGAACACTGAAGCTTTCTTT. Its translation: CASQGAVNTEAFF.